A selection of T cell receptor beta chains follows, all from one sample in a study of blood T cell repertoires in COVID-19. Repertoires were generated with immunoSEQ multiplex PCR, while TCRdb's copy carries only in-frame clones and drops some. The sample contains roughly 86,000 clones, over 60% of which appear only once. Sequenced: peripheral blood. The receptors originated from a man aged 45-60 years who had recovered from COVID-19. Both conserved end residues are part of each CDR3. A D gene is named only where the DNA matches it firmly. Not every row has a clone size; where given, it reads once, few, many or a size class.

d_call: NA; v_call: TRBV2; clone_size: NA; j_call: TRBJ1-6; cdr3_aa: CASRGGGDNSPLHF; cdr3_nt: TGTGCCAGCAGAGGCGGGGGGGACAATTCACCCCTCCACTTT
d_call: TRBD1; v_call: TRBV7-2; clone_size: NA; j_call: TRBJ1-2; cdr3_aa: CASSSGTGNYGYTF; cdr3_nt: TGTGCCAGCAGCTCCGGGACAGGGAACTATGGCTACACCTTC
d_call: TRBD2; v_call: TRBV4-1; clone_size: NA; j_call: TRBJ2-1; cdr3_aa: CASSQTSLAGGTAYNEQFF; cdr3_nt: TGCGCCAGCAGCCAAACCAGCTTAGCGGGAGGTACCGCCTACAATGAGCAGTTCTTC
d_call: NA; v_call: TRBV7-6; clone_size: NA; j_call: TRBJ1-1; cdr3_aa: CASSTLEKAFF; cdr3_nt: TGTGCCAGCAGCACCCTAGAGAAAGCTTTCTTT
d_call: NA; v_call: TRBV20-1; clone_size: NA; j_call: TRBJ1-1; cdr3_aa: CSGEMNTEAFF; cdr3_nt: TGCAGCGGGGAAATGAACACTGAAGCTTTCTTT
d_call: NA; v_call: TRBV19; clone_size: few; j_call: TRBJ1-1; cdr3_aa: CASRELTARNTEAFF; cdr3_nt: TGTGCCAGTAGGGAACTGACAGCTAGGAACACTGAAGCTTTCTTT
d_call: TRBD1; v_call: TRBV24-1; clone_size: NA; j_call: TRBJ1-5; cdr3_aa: CATSDIDREVNQPQHF; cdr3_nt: TGTGCCACCAGTGACATCGACAGGGAGGTCAATCAGCCCCAGCATTTT
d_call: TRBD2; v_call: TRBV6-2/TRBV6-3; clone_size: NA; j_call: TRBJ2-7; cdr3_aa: CASSFPGTSGSPRDYEQYF; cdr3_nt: TGTGCCAGCAGTTTTCCCGGGACTAGCGGGAGCCCCCGAGATTACGAGCAGTACTTC
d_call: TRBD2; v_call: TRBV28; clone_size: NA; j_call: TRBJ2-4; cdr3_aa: CASRSDGTSGRGAKNIQYF; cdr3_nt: TGTGCCAGCCGCAGTGATGGGACTAGCGGGAGAGGAGCCAAAAACATTCAGTACTTC
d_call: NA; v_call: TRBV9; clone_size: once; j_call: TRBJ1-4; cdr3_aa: CASSTPQARGEKLFF; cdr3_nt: TGTGCCAGCAGCACCCCACAGGCCAGGGGTGAAAAACTGTTTTTT
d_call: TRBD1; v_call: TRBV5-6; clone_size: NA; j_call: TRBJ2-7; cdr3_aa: CASSLVQGAGEQYF; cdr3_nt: TGTGCCAGCAGCTTGGTACAGGGGGCTGGAGAGCAGTACTTC
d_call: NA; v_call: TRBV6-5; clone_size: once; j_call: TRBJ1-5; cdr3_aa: CASWRDATSNQPQHF; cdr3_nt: TGTGCCAGCTGGAGGGACGCTACCAGCAATCAGCCCCAGCATTTT
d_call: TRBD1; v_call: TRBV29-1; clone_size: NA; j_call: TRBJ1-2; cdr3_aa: CSIGDRGNYGYTF; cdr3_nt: TGCAGCATAGGGGACAGGGGAAACTATGGCTACACCTTC
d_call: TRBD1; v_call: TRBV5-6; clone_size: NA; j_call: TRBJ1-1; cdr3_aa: CASSLDRGLSYTEAFF; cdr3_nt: TGTGCCAGCAGCTTGGACAGGGGGCTAAGCTACACTGAAGCTTTCTTT
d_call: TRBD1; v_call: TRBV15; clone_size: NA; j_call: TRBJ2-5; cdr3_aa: CATSRDRGQETQYF; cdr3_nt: TGTGCCACCAGCAGAGACAGGGGGCAAGAGACCCAGTACTTC
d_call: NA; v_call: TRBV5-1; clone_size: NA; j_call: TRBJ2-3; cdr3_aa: CASSLAAGSGSVDTQYF; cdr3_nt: TGCGCCAGCAGCTTGGCCGCGGGTAGTGGGTCGGTAGATACGCAGTATTTT
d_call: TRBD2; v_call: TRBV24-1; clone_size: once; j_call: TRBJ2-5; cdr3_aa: CATSAAGAEETQYF; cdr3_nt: TGTGCCACCAGTGCAGCGGGGGCGGAAGAGACCCAGTACTTC
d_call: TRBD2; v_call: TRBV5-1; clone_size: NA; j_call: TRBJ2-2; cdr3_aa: CASSWGLAGATGELFF; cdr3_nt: TGCGCCAGCAGCTGGGGACTAGCGGGAGCCACCGGGGAGCTGTTTTTT
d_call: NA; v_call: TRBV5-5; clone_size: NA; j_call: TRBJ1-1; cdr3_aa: CASRRGRAEAFF; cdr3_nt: TGTGCCAGCCGGAGGGGACGCGCTGAAGCTTTCTTT
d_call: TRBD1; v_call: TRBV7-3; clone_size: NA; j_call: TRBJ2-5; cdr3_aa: CASSPQGARETQYF; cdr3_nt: TGTGCCAGCAGCCCCCAGGGGGCTAGGGAGACCCAGTACTTC
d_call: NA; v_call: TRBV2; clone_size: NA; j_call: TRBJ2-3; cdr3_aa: CASSGEGLGAEDTQYF; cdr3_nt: TGTGCCAGCAGTGGAGAAGGCCTTGGGGCCGAAGATACGCAGTATTTT
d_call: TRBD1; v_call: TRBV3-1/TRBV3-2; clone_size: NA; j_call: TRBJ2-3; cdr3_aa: CASRTGTDTDTQYF; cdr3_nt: TGTGCCAGCAGAACCGGGACAGACACAGATACGCAGTATTTT
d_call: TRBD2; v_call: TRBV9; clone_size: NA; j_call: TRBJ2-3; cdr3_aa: CASSVEGAGSTDTQYF; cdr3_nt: TGTGCCAGCAGCGTAGAAGGAGCGGGAAGCACAGATACGCAGTATTTT
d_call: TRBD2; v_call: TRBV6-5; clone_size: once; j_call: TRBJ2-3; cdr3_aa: CASILSGGLTDTQYF; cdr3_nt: TGTGCCAGCATCTTAAGCGGGGGGCTGACAGATACGCAGTATTTT
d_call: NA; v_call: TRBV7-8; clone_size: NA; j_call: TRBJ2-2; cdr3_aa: CASFSTGRTGELFF; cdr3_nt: TGTGCCAGCTTTTCGACAGGGAGGACCGGGGAGCTGTTTTTT
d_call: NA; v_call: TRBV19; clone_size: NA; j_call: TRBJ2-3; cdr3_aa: CASREGRTDTQYF; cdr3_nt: TGTGCCAGTAGAGAGGGTCGCACAGATACGCAGTATTTT
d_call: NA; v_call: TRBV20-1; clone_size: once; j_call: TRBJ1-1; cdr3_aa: CSAGPGTEAFF; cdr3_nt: TGCAGTGCCGGCCCGGGAACTGAAGCTTTCTTT
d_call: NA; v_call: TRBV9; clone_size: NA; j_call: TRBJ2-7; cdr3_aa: CASSLADTPSYEQYF; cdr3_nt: TGTGCCAGCAGCCTCGCCGACACCCCCTCCTACGAGCAGTACTTC
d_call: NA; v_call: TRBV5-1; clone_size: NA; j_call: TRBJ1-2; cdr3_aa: CASSLGEGVYGYTF; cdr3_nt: TGCGCCAGCAGCTTAGGGGAGGGCGTGTATGGCTACACCTTC
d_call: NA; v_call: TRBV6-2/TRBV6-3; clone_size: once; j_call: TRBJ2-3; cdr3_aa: CASSLGGGTSTDTQYF; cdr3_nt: TGTGCCAGCAGTCTGGGTGGCGGGACGAGCACAGATACGCAGTATTTT
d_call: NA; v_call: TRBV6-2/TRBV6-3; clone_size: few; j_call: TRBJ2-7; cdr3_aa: CASSLQDSSYEQYF; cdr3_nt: TGTGCCAGCAGCCTGCAGGACAGCTCCTACGAGCAGTACTTC
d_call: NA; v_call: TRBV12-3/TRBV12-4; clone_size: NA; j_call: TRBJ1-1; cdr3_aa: CASSLGGPEAFF; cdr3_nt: TGTGCCAGCAGTTTAGGAGGTCCTGAAGCTTTCTTT
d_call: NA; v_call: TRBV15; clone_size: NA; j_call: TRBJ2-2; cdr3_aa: CATSKSGDTGELFF; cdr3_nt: TGTGCCACCAGCAAGTCGGGGGACACCGGGGAGCTGTTTTTT
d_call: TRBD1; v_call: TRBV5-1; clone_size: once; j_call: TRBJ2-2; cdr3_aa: CASSKSRGRGTGELFF; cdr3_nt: TGCGCCAGCAGCAAAAGCAGGGGGCGCGGGACCGGGGAGCTGTTTTTT
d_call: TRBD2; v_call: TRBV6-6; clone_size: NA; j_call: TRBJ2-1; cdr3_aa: CASSTSGGYNEQFF; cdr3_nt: TGTGCCAGCAGTACTAGCGGGGGTTACAATGAGCAGTTCTTC
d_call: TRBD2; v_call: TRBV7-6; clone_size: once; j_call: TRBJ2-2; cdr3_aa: CASSPGTSTAGELFF; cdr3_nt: TGTGCCAGCAGCCCCGGGACTAGTACGGCCGGGGAGCTGTTTTTT
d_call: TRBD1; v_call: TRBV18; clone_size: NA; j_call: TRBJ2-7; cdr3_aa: CASSPQRDSPYEQYF; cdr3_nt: TGTGCCAGCTCACCACAAAGGGACAGTCCCTACGAGCAGTACTTC
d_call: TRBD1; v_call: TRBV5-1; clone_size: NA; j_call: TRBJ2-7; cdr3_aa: CASSRSGTGFYEQYF; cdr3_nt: TGCGCCAGCAGCCGGTCCGGGACAGGCTTCTACGAGCAGTACTTC
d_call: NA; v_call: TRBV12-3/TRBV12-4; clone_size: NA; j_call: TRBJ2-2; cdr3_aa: CASTGTLQGELFF; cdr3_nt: TGTGCCAGCACTGGGACACTGCAAGGGGAGCTGTTTTTT
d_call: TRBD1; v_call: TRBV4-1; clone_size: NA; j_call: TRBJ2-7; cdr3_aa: CASSQVTGSSYEQYF; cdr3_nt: TGCGCCAGCAGCCAAGTGACAGGGAGCTCCTACGAGCAGTACTTC
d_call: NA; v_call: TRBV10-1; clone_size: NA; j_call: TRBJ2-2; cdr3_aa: CASSDRSGNTGELFF; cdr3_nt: TGCGCCAGCAGTGATCGGTCAGGCAACACCGGGGAGCTGTTTTTT
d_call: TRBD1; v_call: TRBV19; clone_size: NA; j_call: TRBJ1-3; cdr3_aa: CASSIPGQGNTIYF; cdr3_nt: TGTGCCAGTAGTATCCCGGGACAGGGAAACACCATATATTTT
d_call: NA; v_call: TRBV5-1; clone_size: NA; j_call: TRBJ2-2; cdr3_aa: CASSLGQKTTGELFF; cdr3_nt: TGCGCCAGCAGCTTGGGACAGAAGACCACCGGGGAGCTGTTTTTT
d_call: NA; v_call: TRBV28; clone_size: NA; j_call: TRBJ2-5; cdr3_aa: CASSSARPEAGGTQYF; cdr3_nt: TGTGCCAGCAGTTCCGCGCGACCGGAGGCAGGAGGAACCCAGTACTTC
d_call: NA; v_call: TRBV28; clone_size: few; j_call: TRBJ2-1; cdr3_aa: CASRASGVSYNEQFF; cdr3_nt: TGTGCCAGCCGTGCCTCAGGGGTCTCCTACAATGAGCAGTTCTTC
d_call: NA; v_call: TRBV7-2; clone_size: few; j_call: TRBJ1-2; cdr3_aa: CASSLGTVSNYGYTF; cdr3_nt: TGTGCCAGCAGCTTAGGGACAGTTTCTAACTATGGCTACACCTTC
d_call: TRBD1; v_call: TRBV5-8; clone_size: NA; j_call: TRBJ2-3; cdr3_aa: CASSPFGQGGEDTQYF; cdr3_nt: TGTGCCAGCAGCCCCTTCGGACAGGGTGGGGAGGATACGCAGTATTTT
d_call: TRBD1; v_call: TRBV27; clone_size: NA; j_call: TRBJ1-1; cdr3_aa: CASSYGTGANTEAFF; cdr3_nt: TGTGCCAGCAGTTATGGGACAGGGGCGAACACTGAAGCTTTCTTT
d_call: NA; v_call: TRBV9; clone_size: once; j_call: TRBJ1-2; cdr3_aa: CASSVGGSNYGYTF; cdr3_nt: TGTGCCAGCAGCGTAGGGGGCAGCAACTATGGCTACACCTTC
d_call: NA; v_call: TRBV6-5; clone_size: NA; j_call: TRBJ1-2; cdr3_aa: CASSRSRGAGGYTF; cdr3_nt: TGTGCCAGCAGCCGAAGTCGGGGGGCAGGGGGCTACACCTTC
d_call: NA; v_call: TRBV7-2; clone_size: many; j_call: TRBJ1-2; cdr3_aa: CASSLRTGHREPAGYGYTF; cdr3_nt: TGTGCCAGCAGCTTAAGAACAGGGCATAGGGAGCCTGCTGGCTATGGCTACACCTTC
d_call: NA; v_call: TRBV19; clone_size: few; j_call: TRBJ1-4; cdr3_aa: CASSRWTATNEKLFF; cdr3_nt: TGTGCCAGTAGTCGGTGGACAGCAACTAATGAAAAACTGTTTTTT